This entry concerns a single T cell receptor beta chain. Its antigen is not identified. This sample was taken from a study of OX40 agonist ivuxolimab in advanced cancers. Background on the study: Three partial responders included one hepatocellular carcinoma patient and two cutaneous melanoma patients. Regarding the study as a whole: In CD8+ T cells, expanded clones were on average more numerous than in CD4+.

Sequencing was performed with immunoSEQ multiplex PCR; in TCRdb, only in-frame clones are kept and a portion is missing. The data contain under 65,000 clones, 70% to 90% of them singletons. Looked up from germline, CDR1 is GTSNPN and CDR2 is SVGIG (reference sequence). The CDR3 has 13 amino acids. V dropped 3 bases and J dropped 9 bases, with 15 bases sitting between them. The input for sequencing was CD4+ or CD8+ T cells sorted from blood, taken in a trial of the OX40 agonist ivuxolimab. This receptor was taken from an adult with an advanced solid tumor such as melanoma, head and neck, liver or kidney cancer. J is TRBJ1-5 and V is TRBV30; D might be TRBD1 (6 bases). CDR3 amino acids: CAWSRAVRGPQHF. DNA for the CDR3: TGTGCCTGGAGCCGCGCCGTCAGGGGGCCCCAGCATTTT.